Below are 12 T cell receptor beta chains sequenced from a single sample in a study of beta chain features in type 1 diabetes. Whole-study results and caveats: In every one of the four CD4+ subsets, TCRB CDR3s were moderately but significantly shorter in Type 1 diabetes patients.

The antigens of these receptors remain unknown. Expressed TCRB transcripts were sequenced because the entire RNA isolate underwent reverse transcription. Some clones are missing from TCRdb's copy, which holds only in-frame ones; the method was immunoSEQ multiplex PCR. This sample has roughly 350,000 clones, with 8% to 10% found just once. The sequencing sample was made of central memory CD4+ T cells from blood. The receptor set was obtained from a man aged 30-40 years with type 1 diabetes.

The chain has TRBV27 and TRBJ2-1; no firm D call. Trimming removed 5 bases at V and 2 bases at J, with 16 bases between. The CDR3 loop spans 16 amino acids. The germline V gene encodes CDR1 MNHEY and CDR2 SMNVEV (reference sequence). Here the CDR3 DNA reads TGTGCCAGCAGTGCGAAAGCTAGAGTCCCCTACAATGAGCAGTTCTTC. It translates to CASSAKARVPYNEQFF.

The chain has TRBV9 and TRBJ2-5; tentatively, D is TRBD1 (5 bases). The CDR3 extends over 14 amino acids. Trimming cost V 1 base and J 3 bases, with 10 bases left between them. Germline lookup yields CDR1 SGDLS and CDR2 YYNGEE. CDR3: CASSVSLREETQYF. The CDR3 coding sequence is TGTGCCAGCAGCGTATCGCTCAGGGAAGAGACCCAGTACTTC.

V usage is TRBV5-1 and J usage is TRBJ2-7; TRBD2 is a possible D gene (5 bases). CDR1 is SGHRS and CDR2 is YFSETQ in the germline V gene. The V end was cut by 2 bases, the J end by 2 bases, with 11 bases between. The CDR3 contains 14 residues. In DNA form, the CDR3 reads TGCGCCAGCAGCTTTGAGGGAAACCCCTACGAGCAGTACTTC. This encodes CASSFEGNPYEQYF. Looking up the rest from reference TRBV5-1 and TRBJ2-7 gives the full variable domain: KAGVTQTPRYLIKTRGQQVTLSCSPISGHRSVSWYQQTPGQGLQFLFEYFSETQRNKGNFPGRFSGRQFSNSRSEMNVSTLELGDSALYLCASSFEGNPYEQYFGPGTRLTVT.

The chain links TRBV6-6 to TRBJ2-1; 7 bases fit TRBD2. The CDR3 runs to 14 residues. Per germline, CDR1 MNHNY and CDR2 SVGAGI (reference sequence). V trimming: 7 bases; J trimming: 4 bases; junction bases outside the gene matches: 7. CDR3 coding DNA: TGTGCCAGCACAATCCCCGGGGGGTACAATGAGCAGTTCTTC. Translation gives CASTIPGGYNEQFF.

The J gene is TRBJ1-2, the V gene TRBV28; 7 bases are shared with TRBD1. The J segment lost 6 bases and the V segment lost 2 bases, leaving 12 bases of the junction unmatched. The CDR3 runs 16 residues. CDR1 is MDHEN, CDR2 SYDVKM, per germline. CDR3 nucleotides: TGTGCCAGCAGTTTAATACAGGGGAGGGGAGCGGATGGCTACACCTTC. This encodes CASSLIQGRGADGYTF.

A few counts support this clone. The rearrangement links TRBV18 to TRBJ1-1, with D maybe TRBD1 (5 bases). The V end was cut by 0 bases, the J end by 0 bases, with 14 bases between. In germline, CDR1 is KGHSH, CDR2 LQKENI. This CDR3 is built from 17 residues. The CDR3 DNA sequence: TGTGCCAGCTCACCACCCGGAGTCGGGGGGTTGAACACTGAAGCTTTCTTT. It codes for CASSPPGVGGLNTEAFF.

The V call is TRBV7-2, the J call TRBJ1-2; D is perhaps TRBD1 (6 bases). V was clipped by 5 bases and J by 4 bases, with 14 bases between them. This CDR3 is 14 amino acids long. Germline CDR1 SGHTA, CDR2 FQGNSA. The DNA of the CDR3 is TGTGCCAGCAGCACGGTCGGACAGTTCTATGGCTACACCTTC. It specifies CASSTVGQFYGYTF.

This clone turned up a few times. The J gene is TRBJ2-1, the V gene TRBV9; no clear D gene. Germline V gene sequence: CDR1 SGDLS, CDR2 YYNGEE. V was pared by 3 bases and J by 0 bases, with 16 bases between. This CDR3 region has 17 residues. The CDR3 spells CASSAVGSGSSYNEQFF. The DNA for the CDR3 is TGTGCCAGCAGCGCGGTGGGGTCTGGTAGCTCCTACAATGAGCAGTTCTTC.

This clone was found many times. The chain recombines TRBV7-8 with TRBJ2-3; 13 positions match TRBD2. In germline, CDR1 is SGHVS, CDR2 FQNEAQ. CDR3 length: 19 residues. V gave up 4 bases and J gave up 6 bases; unmatched junction bases: 16. The DNA of the CDR3 is TGTGCCAGCAGCTCTTCAAGTAAACTAGCGGGAGGGCCTGGCGATACGCAGTATTTT. Translated: CASSSSSKLAGGPGDTQYF.

This clone is medium-sized within its sample. This chain uses TRBV7-9 with TRBJ1-5, with D hard to call. CDR1 and CDR2 (germline): SEHNR, FQNEAQ (reference sequence). The V end was cut by 1 base, the J end by 4 bases, with 2 bases between. The length of the CDR3 is 12 residues. CDR3 DNA sequence: TGTGCCAGCAGCTTAGGGAATCAGCCCCAGCATTTT. It yields the protein CASSLGNQPQHF.

This clone was counted a few times. The CDR3 nucleotides are TGTGCCAGCAGCCCCATTCTCGGGGAGTTGTACTTC. This sequence encodes CASSPILGELYF. The rearrangement joins TRBV6-6 to TRBJ2-4, with D possibly being TRBD2 (5 bases). CDR1 is MNHNY, CDR2 SVGAGI, per germline (reference sequence). The ends were cut back, 6 bases at V and 15 bases at J, with 18 bases in the middle. CDR3 length: 12 residues.

This clone was observed at least ten times. The chain employs TRBV18 and TRBJ2-7; the D is unclear. CDR1 is KGHSH, CDR2 LQKENI, per germline. V was trimmed by 2 bases and J by 4 bases, leaving 15 bases between them. The CDR3 consists of 15 residues. The CDR3 DNA reads as TGTGCCAGCTCACCAGGCCCCCGTAGGGTTTACGAGCAGTACTTC. Amino acids: CASSPGPRRVYEQYF.